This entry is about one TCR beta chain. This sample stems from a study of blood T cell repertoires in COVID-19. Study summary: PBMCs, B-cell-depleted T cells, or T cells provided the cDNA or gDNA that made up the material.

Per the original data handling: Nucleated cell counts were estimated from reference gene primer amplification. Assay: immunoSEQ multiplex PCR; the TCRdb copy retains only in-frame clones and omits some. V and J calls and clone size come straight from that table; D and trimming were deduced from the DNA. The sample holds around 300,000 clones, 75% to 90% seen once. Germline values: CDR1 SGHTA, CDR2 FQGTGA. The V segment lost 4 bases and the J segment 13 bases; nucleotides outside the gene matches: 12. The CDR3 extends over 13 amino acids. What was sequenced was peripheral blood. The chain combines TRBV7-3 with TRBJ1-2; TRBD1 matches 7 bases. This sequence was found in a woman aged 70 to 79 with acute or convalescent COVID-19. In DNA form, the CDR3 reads TGTGCCAGCAGCTCGAGGACAGGATCGGGGATCACCTTC. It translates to CASSSRTGSGITF.